This TCR beta chain is from a study of blood T cell repertoires in COVID-19. Overall study context: Samples representing acute and convalescent COVID-19 were sourced from the United States, Italy and Spain. Nucleic acid was either cDNA or gDNA, and it came from T cells, B-cell-depleted T cells, or PBMCs.

Original analysis: Reference gene primer amplification gave nucleated cell count estimates. Produced via immunoSEQ multiplex PCR; TCRdb's table is partial and in-frame only. V, J and clone size are taken as reported in that table, and D and trimming were inferred from the DNA itself. The repertoire includes some 290,000 clones, roughly 91% of them detected once, and 2.3% sits in the top ten. J gave up 4 bases and V 5 bases, and 9 bases lay outside the gene matches. The CDR3 is 15 amino acids. Germline CDR1 reads SGHTA; CDR2 reads FQGNSA. Each participant's cohort was designated according to participant-reported clinical history.

The chain couples TRBV7-2 to TRBJ2-3; 7 bases agree with TRBD2. This receptor was identified in a woman aged 40 to 50 with acute COVID-19. Material for sequencing was PBMCs or T cells enriched from blood (not recorded which). Written as DNA, the CDR3 is TGTGCCAGCAGCCCTCAAGCGGGGCTGGCAGATACGCAGTATTTT. Translation: CASSPQAGLADTQYF.